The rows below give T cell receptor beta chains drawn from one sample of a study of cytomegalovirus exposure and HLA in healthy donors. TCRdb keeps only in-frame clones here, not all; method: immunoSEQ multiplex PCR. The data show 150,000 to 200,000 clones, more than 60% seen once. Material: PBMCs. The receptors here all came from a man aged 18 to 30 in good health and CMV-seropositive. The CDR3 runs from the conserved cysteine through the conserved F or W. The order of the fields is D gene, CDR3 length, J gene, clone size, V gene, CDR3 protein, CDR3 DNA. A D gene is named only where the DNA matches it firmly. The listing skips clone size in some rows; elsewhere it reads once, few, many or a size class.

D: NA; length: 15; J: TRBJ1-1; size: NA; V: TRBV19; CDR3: CASSKMRSLNTEAFF; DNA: TGTGCCAGTAGTAAGATGCGAAGCCTGAACACTGAAGCTTTCTTT
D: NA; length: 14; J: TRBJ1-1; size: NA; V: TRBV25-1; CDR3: CASSGGGVNTEAFF; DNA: TGTGCCAGCAGTGGAGGAGGGGTCAACACTGAAGCTTTCTTT
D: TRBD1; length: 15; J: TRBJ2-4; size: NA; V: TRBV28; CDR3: CASSFRQGAKNIQYF; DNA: TGTGCCAGCAGTTTTAGACAGGGAGCCAAAAACATTCAGTACTTC
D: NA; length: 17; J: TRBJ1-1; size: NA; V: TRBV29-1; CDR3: CSVDSPGQPRWDTEAFF; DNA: TGCAGCGTTGATTCCCCCGGACAACCGAGGTGGGACACTGAAGCTTTCTTT
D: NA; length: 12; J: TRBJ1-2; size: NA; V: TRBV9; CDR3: CASSGPGYGYTF; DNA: TGTGCCAGCAGCGGGCCTGGCTATGGCTACACCTTC
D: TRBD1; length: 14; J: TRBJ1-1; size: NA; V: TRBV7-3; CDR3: CASSEGGAGTEAFF; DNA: TGTGCCAGCAGCGAAGGGGGCGCGGGCACTGAAGCTTTCTTT
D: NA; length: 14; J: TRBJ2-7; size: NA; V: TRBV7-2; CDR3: CASSLGTFSYEQYF; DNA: TGTGCCAGCAGCTTAGGGACATTCTCCTACGAGCAGTACTTC
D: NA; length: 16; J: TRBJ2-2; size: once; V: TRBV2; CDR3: CASSESGLANTGELFF; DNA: TGTGCCAGCAGTGAATCTGGACTCGCGAACACCGGGGAGCTGTTTTTT
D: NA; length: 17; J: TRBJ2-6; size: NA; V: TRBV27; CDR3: CASSSYPLGRESNVLTF; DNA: TGTGCCAGCAGTTCTTATCCCCTAGGACGGGAATCCAACGTCCTGACTTTC
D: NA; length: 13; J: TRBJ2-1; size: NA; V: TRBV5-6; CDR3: CASSFDSSNEQFF; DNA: TGTGCCAGCAGCTTCGACAGTTCCAATGAGCAGTTCTTC
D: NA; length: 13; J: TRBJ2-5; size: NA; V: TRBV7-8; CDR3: CASSRLQGETQYF; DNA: TGTGCCAGCAGCCGACTACAAGGGGAGACCCAGTACTTC
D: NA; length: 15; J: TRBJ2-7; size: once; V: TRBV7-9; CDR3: CASSLALGSLGEQYF; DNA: TGTGCCAGCAGCTTAGCTTTGGGGAGCCTCGGCGAGCAGTACTTC
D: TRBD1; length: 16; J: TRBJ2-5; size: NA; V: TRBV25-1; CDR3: CASSESGTGESETQYF; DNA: TGTGCCAGCAGTGAATCCGGGACAGGGGAATCGGAGACCCAGTACTTC
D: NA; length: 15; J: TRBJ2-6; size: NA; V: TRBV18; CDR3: CASSPGASGANVLTF; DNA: TGTGCCAGCTCACCGGGAGCCTCTGGGGCCAACGTCCTGACTTTC
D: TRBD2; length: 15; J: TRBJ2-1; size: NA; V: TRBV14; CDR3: CASSLLTAGDNEQFF; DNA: TGTGCCAGCAGCCTTCTGACAGCGGGGGACAATGAGCAGTTCTTC
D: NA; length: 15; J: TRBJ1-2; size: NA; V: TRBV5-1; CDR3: CASSTGLPDGSGYTF; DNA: TGCGCCAGCAGCACGGGACTACCCGATGGGTCTGGCTACACCTTC
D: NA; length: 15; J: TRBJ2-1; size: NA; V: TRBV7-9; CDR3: CASSQTNSSYNEQFF; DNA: TGTGCCAGCAGCCAAACCAACAGCTCCTACAATGAGCAGTTCTTC
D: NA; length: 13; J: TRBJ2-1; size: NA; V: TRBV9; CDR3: CASSNRVPNEQFF; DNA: TGTGCCAGCAGCAACAGGGTCCCCAATGAGCAGTTCTTC
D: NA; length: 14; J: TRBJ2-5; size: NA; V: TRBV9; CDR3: CASSVAGKGETQYF; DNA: TGTGCCAGCAGCGTAGCCGGGAAGGGAGAGACCCAGTACTTC
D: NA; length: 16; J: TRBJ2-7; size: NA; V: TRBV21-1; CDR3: CASSKRLARTLYEQYF; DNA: TGTGCCAGCAGCAAACGACTAGCTCGGACCCTATACGAGCAGTACTTC
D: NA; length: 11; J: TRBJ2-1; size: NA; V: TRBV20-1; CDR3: CSGAAYNEQFF; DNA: TGCAGTGGAGCCGCCTACAATGAGCAGTTCTTC
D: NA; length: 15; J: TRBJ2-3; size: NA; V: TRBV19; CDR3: CASSMSIEGTDTQYF; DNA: TGTGCCAGTAGTATGTCCATTGAGGGCACAGATACGCAGTATTTT
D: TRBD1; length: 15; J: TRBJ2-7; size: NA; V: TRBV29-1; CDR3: CSAFTKKGASYEQYF; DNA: TGCAGCGCCTTTACAAAAAAGGGGGCGTCCTACGAGCAGTACTTC
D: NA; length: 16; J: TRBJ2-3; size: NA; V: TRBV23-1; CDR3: CASSQPDSPSKHTQYF; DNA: TGCGCCAGCAGTCAGCCGGACAGTCCGTCCAAGCATACGCAGTATTTT
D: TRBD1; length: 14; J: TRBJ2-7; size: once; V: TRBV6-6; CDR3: CASTLGQQQDEQYF; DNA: TGTGCCAGCACCCTGGGACAGCAGCAAGACGAGCAGTACTTC
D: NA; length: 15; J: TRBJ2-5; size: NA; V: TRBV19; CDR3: CASSSRLVLQETQYF; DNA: TGTGCCAGTAGTTCAAGACTAGTGCTTCAAGAGACCCAGTACTTC
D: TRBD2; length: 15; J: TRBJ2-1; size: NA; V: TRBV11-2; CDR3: CASSYDGGSGNEQFF; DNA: TGTGCCAGCAGCTACGACGGGGGGTCCGGGAATGAGCAGTTCTTC
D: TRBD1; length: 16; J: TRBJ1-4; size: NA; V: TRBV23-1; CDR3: CASPDRDNATNEKLFF; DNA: TGCGCCAGTCCGGACAGGGACAACGCAACTAATGAAAAACTGTTTTTT
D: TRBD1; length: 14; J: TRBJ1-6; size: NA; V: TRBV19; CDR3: CASSEGARNSPLHF; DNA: TGTGCCAGTAGTGAGGGGGCCAGGAATTCACCCCTCCACTTT
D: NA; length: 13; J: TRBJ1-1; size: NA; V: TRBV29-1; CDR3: CSVKTVPNTEAFF; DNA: TGCAGCGTTAAGACAGTCCCTAACACTGAAGCTTTCTTT
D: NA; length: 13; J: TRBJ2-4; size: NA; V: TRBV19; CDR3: CATSWGRTGPEYF; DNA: TGTGCCACCTCCTGGGGGCGGACCGGCCCCGAGTACTTC